These 31 T cell receptor beta chains were all obtained from the same sample, sequenced in a study of blood T cells in healthy people across ages. The authors ran a second PCR of about 7 to 12 cycles using a sample-barcoded 5' primer and a J-beta primer mix. TCRdb recomputed calls from the 5' RACE reads with MiXCR, one row per CDR3 protein. This table has under 1,000,000 distinct CDR3 sequences, about 36% appearing once. Material for sequencing was blood. Receptors originate from a man younger than 35 in good health.

This chain joins TRBV20-1 and TRBJ2-4, with D tentatively TRBD1 or TRBD2 (5 bases each). Germline CDR1 and CDR2: DFQATT and SNEGSKA (reference sequence). Between the trimmed V and J ends, which lost 2 bases and 6 bases, there was a span of 11 bases. This CDR3 contains 13 residues. CDR3 protein: CSARNTGTNIQYF. For the CDR3, the DNA is TGCAGTGCTAGAAACACGGGGACAAACATTCAGTACTTC.

This clonotype has a handful of counts. The genes are TRBV20-1 and TRBJ2-3, with TRBD1 matching over 7 bases. Germline CDR1 DFQATT, CDR2 SNEGSKA (reference sequence). With 3 bases clipped from V and 3 bases from J, the junction kept 6 bases outside the gene matches. This CDR3 contains 14 residues. CDR3: CSASLRGNTDTQYF. The CDR3 coding sequence is TGCAGTGCTAGCCTCAGGGGGAATACAGATACGCAGTATTTT.

To note about this clonotype: Possible read error: a much larger clone is one base away. The chain recombines TRBV20-1 with TRBJ2-3, with a weak D call TRBD2 (5 bases). Trimming removed 6 bases at V and 7 bases at J, with 17 bases between. The CDR3 runs 13 residues. From germline, CDR1 is DFQATT and CDR2 SNEGSKA (reference sequence). The CDR3 reads CSATTSGSNTQYF. As DNA, the CDR3 is TGCAGTGCCACCACCTCGGGGAGTAATACGCAGTATTTT.

This clonotype has a count of ten or more. The chain recombines TRBV29-1 with TRBJ2-7; D may match TRBD1 or TRBD2 (5 bases each). Deletions cut 4 bases from V and 0 bases from J, with 7 bases between. The CDR3 contains 12 residues. Germline V gene lookup returns CDR1 SQVTM and CDR2 ANQGSEA. CDR3 in amino acids: CSVVGDSYEQYF. The CDR3 DNA is TGCAGCGTTGTGGGGGACTCCTACGAGCAGTACTTC.

The gene calls are TRBV4-2 and TRBJ2-1; TRBD1 matches at 8 bases. The germline V gene encodes CDR1 LGHNA and CDR2 YNFKEQ. The CDR3 totals 16 residues. The V segment lost 3 bases and the J segment 13 bases; nucleotides outside the gene matches: 17. CDR3 amino acids: CASSHRSGTGKETQFF. In nucleotides, the CDR3 is TGTGCCAGCAGCCACAGATCCGGGACAGGAAAAGAGACCCAGTTCTTC.

J is TRBJ2-7 and V is TRBV7-6; D may match TRBD1 or TRBD2 (5 bases each). V was shortened by 1 base and J by 6 bases, with 13 bases between the two germline ends. Germline assignment: CDR1 SGHVS and CDR2 FNYEAQ. This CDR3 is built from 14 residues. CDR3 coding DNA: TGTGCCAGCAGCTTAGTTCGGGGCATCGCCGAGCAGTACTTC. It is translated as CASSLVRGIAEQYF.

This chain joins TRBV30 and TRBJ1-5; no clear D gene. Germline values: CDR1 GTSNPN, CDR2 SVGIG (reference sequence). The V and J ends lost 2 bases and 7 bases respectively, with 12 bases between them. This CDR3 is built from 13 residues. The chain's CDR3 is CAWSRTVEQPQHF. In DNA form, the CDR3 reads TGTGCCTGGAGTCGGACGGTCGAACAGCCCCAGCATTTT.

Note on this clonotype: Just one base apart from a much larger clone, this may be a read error. The chain is built from TRBV10-3 and TRBJ2-7; D might be TRBD2 (6 bases). Germline-derived CDR1 and CDR2 are ENHRY and SYGVKD. The CDR3 spans 13 residues. Between the trimmed V and J ends, which lost 8 bases and 4 bases, there was a span of 15 bases. DNA of the CDR3: TGTGCCATCCGAAGGAGGGAAGAATACGAGCAGTACTTC. This encodes CAIRRREEYEQYF.

This clonotype appeared a few times. The chain combines TRBV7-2 with TRBJ1-6; a possible D gene is TRBD1 (5 bases). Trimming took 5 bases from V and 7 from J, leaving 15 bases between them. Looked up from germline, CDR1 is SGHTA and CDR2 is FQGNSA. There are 15 residues in the CDR3. The CDR3, as DNA: TGTGCCAGCAGCCCCCCGGGACGGGGAAATTCACCCCTCCACTTT. This encodes CASSPPGRGNSPLHF.

In this sample, this clonotype turned up many times. This chain joins TRBV7-2 and TRBJ1-1, with D possibly matching TRBD1 (5 bases). The CDR3 length is 14 residues. The germline V gene encodes CDR1 SGHTA and CDR2 FQGNSA. V was pared by 2 bases and J by 0 bases, with 7 bases between. CDR3 region: CASSLTRVNTEAFF. The CDR3 bases are TGTGCCAGCAGCTTAACCAGGGTGAACACTGAAGCTTTCTTT.

The rearrangement links TRBV4-1 to TRBJ1-1; D ambiguous. The V gene's germline CDR1 is MGHRA and CDR2 YSYEKL. V shed 0 bases and J shed 5 bases, with 13 bases lying between them. The CDR3 length is 15 residues. The CDR3 sequence: CASSQEDRSGTEAFF. The DNA of the CDR3 is TGCGCCAGCAGCCAAGAGGACCGATCGGGGACTGAAGCTTTCTTT.

This clonotype turned up a few times. The CDR3 region has the DNA TGTGCCATCAGTGAGGGGTGGCAAACCTACGAGCAGTACTTC. Its protein is CAISEGWQTYEQYF. This chain links TRBV10-3 with TRBJ2-4; no clear D gene. The J call may be incorrect, as the DNA end agrees better with TRBJ2-7. The germline CDR1 and CDR2 sequences are ENHRY and SYGVKD. This CDR3 contains 14 residues.

The sample holds a few counts of this clonotype. This chain uses TRBV20-1 with TRBJ2-7; tentatively, D is TRBD1 (6 bases). Per germline, CDR1 DFQATT and CDR2 SNEGSKA (reference sequence). The CDR3 sequence is 13 residues long. V lost 6 bases, J lost 4 bases, and 16 bases lay in between. The CDR3 protein is CSAKNRVYYEQYF. CDR3 DNA: TGCAGTGCCAAGAACAGGGTTTATTACGAGCAGTACTTC.

This clonotype was seen a handful of times. This sequence joins TRBV20-1 and TRBJ1-1, with TRBD1 identical over 8 bases. CDR3 length equals 12 residues. CDR1 DFQATT and CDR2 SNEGSKA come from the germline V gene (reference sequence). The CDR3 region is CTITGGNTEAFF. Written as DNA, the CDR3 is TGCACCATAACAGGGGGTAACACTGAAGCTTTCTTT.

This clonotype appeared many times. The chain links TRBV4-3 to TRBJ2-4, with no clear D. Germline CDR1 is LGHNA and CDR2 is YSLEER. Trimming removed 0 bases at V and 0 bases at J, with 6 bases between. This CDR3 spans 15 amino acids. In DNA, the CDR3 is TGCGCCAGCAGCCAAGATAGAATAGCCAAAAACATTCAGTACTTC. Its protein is CASSQDRIAKNIQYF.

The sample holds a few counts of this clonotype. The V and J genes are TRBV11-2 and TRBJ1-4; TRBD1 is a possible D gene (6 bases). Germline V CDR1 and CDR2: SGHAT, FQNNGV. Trimming removed 8 bases at V and 7 bases at J, with 20 bases between. The CDR3 loop spans 15 amino acids. The CDR3 nucleotides are TGTGCCAGCCGCAGAGTGGGGGGGCTTCGTGAAAAACTGTTTTTT. Translated, it gives CASRRVGGLREKLFF.

The V gene is TRBV6-2 or TRBV6-3, the J gene TRBJ2-5; D possibly corresponds to TRBD2 (6 bases). The CDR3 extends over 13 amino acids. Looked up from germline, CDR1 is MNHEY and CDR2 is SVGEGT. V was clipped by 6 bases and J by 2 bases, with 10 bases between them. DNA for the CDR3: TGTGCCAGCAGGACGGGACTGCAAGAGACCCAGTACTTC. It specifies CASRTGLQETQYF.

The table lists this clonotype with a few counts. The V call is TRBV7-9, the J call TRBJ1-6, with TRBD1 as a possible D gene (5 bases). The V gene lost 0 bases and the J gene lost 9 bases, with 12 bases spanning the gap. This CDR3 has 15 amino acids. Germline assignment: CDR1 SEHNR and CDR2 FQNEAQ (reference sequence). The CDR3: CASSLAGGAISPLHF. The CDR3 DNA reads TGTGCCAGCAGCTTAGCCGGCGGGGCGATTTCACCCCTCCACTTT.

As DNA, the CDR3 is TGTGCCAGCAGTGAACGGGGGACCGCCTACGAGCAGTACTTC. Translated, it gives CASSERGTAYEQYF. This rearrangement joins TRBV25-1 to TRBJ2-7; tentatively, D is TRBD2 (6 bases). The V end was cut by 2 bases, the J end by 2 bases, with 10 bases between. Germline V gene sequence: CDR1 MGHDK, CDR2 SYGVNS. The CDR3 contains 14 residues.

This sequence joins TRBV7-3 and TRBJ2-1, with 9 bases fitting TRBD2. After removal of 5 bases from V and 3 bases from J, the junction contained 8 bases not matched to a gene. This CDR3 is built from 16 residues. Germline V gene sequence: CDR1 SGHTA, CDR2 FQGTGA. The CDR3 region has the DNA TGTGCCAGCAGCCAATATGTTAGCGGGGGCTACAATGAGCAGTTCTTC. Amino acids: CASSQYVSGGYNEQFF.

J is TRBJ2-1 and V is TRBV20-1; the D call may be TRBD1 or TRBD2 (5 bases each). V lost 0 bases and J 4 bases, leaving 16 bases between the germline ends. Per germline, CDR1 DFQATT and CDR2 SNEGSKA (reference sequence). The CDR3 length is 16 residues. The CDR3 DNA reads as TGCAGTGCTAGAGACCAGGGACGAGCCGATTACAATGAGCAGTTCTTC. Residues: CSARDQGRADYNEQFF.

This clonotype was detected many times. This sequence joins TRBV29-1 and TRBJ2-1; tentative D call: TRBD1 (7 bases). Germline CDR1 is SQVTM and CDR2 is ANQGSEA. V lost 3 bases and J lost 3, with 12 bases in between. There are 14 residues in the CDR3. The CDR3 is CSVDGGTVYNEQFF. The CDR3 coding sequence is TGCAGCGTTGACGGCGGGACAGTCTACAATGAGCAGTTCTTC.

This clonotype showed up just once. The junction does not match germline at one end; this may be a read error. V and J are TRBV14 and TRBJ2-7; the D is unclear. Germline V gene lookup returns CDR1 SGHDN and CDR2 FVKESK. The CDR3 contains 11 residues. This chain's CDR3 is CASSQGYGQYF. The CDR3 bases are TGTGCCAGCAGCCAAGGGTACGGGCAGTACTTC. Based on the CDR3 plus reference TRBV14 and TRBJ2-7, the full variable domain is EAGVTQFPSHSVIEKGQTVTLRCDPISGHDNLYWYRRVMGKEIKFLLHFVKESKQDESGMPNNRFLAERTGGTYSTLKVQPAELEDSGVYFCASSQGYGQYFGPGTRLTVT.

About this clonotype: This could be a read error, since a much larger clone is one nucleotide away. The V gene is TRBV2, the J gene TRBJ2-5; 7 bases fit TRBD1. The J call may be incorrect, as the DNA end agrees better with TRBJ2-7. CDR1 is SNHLY and CDR2 is FYNNEI in the germline V gene. CDR3 length: 14 residues. This CDR3 reads CAGSELTGAYEQYF. The CDR3 bases are TGTGCCGGCAGTGAACTTACAGGGGCCTACGAGCAGTACTTC.

J is TRBJ2-7 and V is TRBV18; weak D call: TRBD2 (7 bases). Trimming left V 6 bases short and J 7 bases short, with 22 bases between. In germline, CDR1 is KGHSH, CDR2 LQKENI. This CDR3 contains 15 residues. CDR3 nucleotide sequence: TGTGCCAGCTCGCGGGACGGGGGGCTATACAATGAGCAGTACTTC. It yields the protein CASSRDGGLYNEQYF.

In this sample, this clonotype turned up many times. This chain joins TRBV12-3 or TRBV12-4 and TRBJ2-7; possible D gene TRBD2, 5 bases. CDR3 length: 15 residues. Trimming cost V 3 bases and J 0 bases, with 12 bases left between them. The CDR3 coding sequence is TGTGCCAGCAGTTTTTTGAGGGAGAGCTCCTACGAGCAGTACTTC. Translating gives CASSFLRESSYEQYF.

This clonotype showed up just a few times. V gene TRBV7-2 combines with J gene TRBJ2-3; D remains unclear. CDR3 length equals 15 residues. Trimming pared 4 bases from V and 1 base from J, leaving 12 bases between. Germline V lookup: CDR1 SGHTA, CDR2 FQGNSA. The CDR3 spells CASSYRRVGTDTQYF. The DNA for the CDR3 is TGTGCCAGCAGCTACCGCCGGGTTGGCACAGATACGCAGTATTTT. The full variable domain, rest sourced from reference TRBV7-2 and TRBJ2-3, is GAGVSQSPSNKVTEKGKDVELRCDPISGHTALYWYRQSLGQGLEFLIYFQGNSAPDKSGLPSDRFSAERTGGSVSTLTIQRTQQEDSAVYLCASSYRRVGTDTQYFGPGTRLTVL.

The V gene is TRBV11-2, the J gene TRBJ1-6; unclear D gene. The CDR3 extends over 18 amino acids. The germline CDR1 and CDR2 sequences are SGHAT and FQNNGV. V was trimmed by 4 bases and J by 3 bases, leaving 19 bases between them. The CDR3 protein is CASSSGSNSAHYNSPLHF. CDR3 DNA sequence: TGTGCCAGCAGCTCCGGCTCCAACAGTGCTCACTATAATTCACCCCTCCACTTT. Complete variable domain (other parts from reference TRBV11-2 and TRBJ1-6): EAGVAQSPRYKIIEKRQSVAFWCNPISGHATLYWYQQILGQGPKLLIQFQNNGVVDDSQLPKDRFSAERLKGVDSTLKIQPAKLEDSAVYLCASSSGSNSAHYNSPLHFGNGTRLTVT.

Worth noting for this clonotype: A read error is possible here, since a much larger clone lies one base away. The chain joins TRBV12-3 or TRBV12-4 to TRBJ2-1; maybe TRBD1 (6 bases). V lost 2 bases and J lost 13, with 18 bases in between. This CDR3 has 14 amino acids. The DNA for the CDR3 is TGTGCCAGCAGTTTAACAGGGCGAGGGGAGACCCAGTTCTTC. Residues: CASSLTGRGETQFF.

The CDR3 sequence: CASSLFLGNTYEQYF. The CDR3 region has the DNA TGTGCCAGCAGCTTATTTTTGGGAAATACCTACGAGCAGTACTTC. V usage is TRBV7-2 and J usage is TRBJ2-7, with D unresolved. CDR1 is SGHTA, CDR2 FQGNSA, per germline. The CDR3 covers 15 residues. V was clipped by 2 bases and J by 2 bases, with 13 bases between them.

The chain employs TRBV19 and TRBJ2-7; D not resolved. Judging by the DNA end, TRBJ2-5 fits better; the J call may be wrong. CDR1 is LNHDA, CDR2 SQIVND, per germline (reference sequence). The CDR3 has 11 amino acids. The CDR3 loop is CASSIDETQYF. The DNA of the CDR3 is TGTGCCAGTAGTATAGATGAGACCCAGTACTTC.